A single sample gave rise to the 3 T cell receptor beta chains below, sequenced in a study of beta chain features in type 1 diabetes. These receptors have no identified antigens. Overall study results and limits: TCRB CDR3s from Type 1 diabetes patients were moderately but significantly shorter in all four CD4+ subsets.

Sequencing targeted expressed TCRB transcripts, as all isolated RNA had been reverse transcribed. TCRdb's table, derived via immunoSEQ multiplex PCR, lists solely in-frame clones and lacks some. The repertoire consists of around 690,000 clones, with around 11% occurring once and the leading ten covering approximately 0.11%. The specimen sequenced was naive CD4+ T cells from blood. The receptor set was obtained from a man aged 30 to 45 with type 1 diabetes.

This rearrangement joins TRBV2 to TRBJ1-5; TRBD1 might be the D (5 bases). Germline V gene sequence: CDR1 SNHLY, CDR2 FYNNEI. The CDR3 has 13 amino acids. V lost 10 bases, J lost 5 bases, and 15 bases lay in between. The CDR3 spells CATARQSDQPQHF. CDR3 sequence (DNA): TGTGCCACCGCTCGACAGAGTGATCAGCCCCAGCATTTT.

The gene calls are TRBV7-6 and TRBJ2-2, with D possibly matching TRBD2 (5 bases). Germline lookup yields CDR1 SGHVS and CDR2 FNYEAQ. This CDR3 comprises 16 residues. The ends were cut back, 4 bases at V and 0 bases at J, with 12 bases in the middle. The CDR3 DNA sequence: TGTGCCAGCAGCTCTCGAGCGGCCTCGAACACCGGGGAGCTGTTTTTT. Amino acid sequence: CASSSRAASNTGELFF.

This clone was counted a few times. The chain uses TRBV28 and TRBJ1-6; a possible D gene is TRBD1 (5 bases). The V end was cut by 7 bases, the J end by 7 bases, with 8 bases between. This CDR3 has 12 amino acids. Germline loops: CDR1 MDHEN, CDR2 SYDVKM. CDR3 nucleotide sequence: TGTGCCAGCATATCAGGGAATTCACCCCTCCACTTT. Amino acid sequence: CASISGNSPLHF. Full variable domain (missing parts from reference TRBV28 and TRBJ1-6): DVKVTQSSRYLVKRTGEKVFLECVQDMDHENMFWYRQDPGLGLRLIYFSYDVKMKEKGDIPEGYSVSREKKERFSLILESASTNQTSMYLCASISGNSPLHFGNGTRLTVT.